Shown below are 6 T cell receptor beta chains from a single sample sequenced in a study of blood T cell repertoires in COVID-19 (TCRdb year 2020). Library preparation was by the immunoSEQ multiplex PCR assay. Drawn from immuneACCESS, this table holds only the in-frame rearrangements with V and J called that TCRdb kept. Clones are partly lost; checked studies trace under half to an unresolved V gene and leave the rest unexplained. Present in this sample are 250,000 to 400,000 clones, more than 75% of which were seen just once. The ten top clones hold approximately 5% of the sample. The specimen was PBMCs or T cells enriched from blood (not recorded which). These receptors were obtained from a woman in her twenties or thirties who had recovered from COVID-19.

The chain recombines TRBV10-1 with TRBJ1-2, with D perhaps TRBD1 (6 bases). The length of the CDR3 is 14 residues. Germline CDR1 reads WNHNN; CDR2 reads SYGVQD (reference sequence). Deletions cut 1 base from V and 5 bases from J, with 11 bases between. CDR3 in amino acids: CASSEFGTPYGYTF. The CDR3, as DNA: TGCGCCAGCAGTGAGTTTGGGACACCGTATGGCTACACCTTC.

V usage is TRBV19 and J usage is TRBJ1-1; D perhaps matches TRBD1 (5 bases). Germline loops: CDR1 LNHDA, CDR2 SQIVND (reference sequence). Trimming pared 5 bases from V and 2 bases from J, leaving 9 bases between. This CDR3 is 13 amino acids long. The CDR3 reads CASSRDRNTEAFF. The CDR3 nucleotides are TGTGCCAGTAGTCGTGACAGAAACACTGAAGCTTTCTTT.

The chain combines TRBV2 with TRBJ1-1; TRBD1 aligns across 8 bases. This CDR3 has 15 amino acids. Germline lookup yields CDR1 SNHLY and CDR2 FYNNEI. J gave up 2 bases and V 6 bases, and 8 bases lay outside the gene matches. Here the CDR3 DNA reads TGTGCCAGCAGGATTGGACAGGGAACAAACACTGAAGCTTTCTTT. This encodes CASRIGQGTNTEAFF.

This chain links TRBV5-1 with TRBJ2-7; D possibly corresponds to TRBD1 (6 bases). Germline CDR1 and CDR2: SGHRS and YFSETQ. V gave up 0 bases and J gave up 12 bases, with 13 bases separating them. CDR3 length: 12 residues. DNA for the CDR3: TGCGCCAGCAGCTTGGCCGAGGGGGATAGGTACTTC. Protein product: CASSLAEGDRYF.

The chain couples TRBV29-1 to TRBJ1-6; the match to TRBD1 covers 7 bases. V dropped 4 bases and J dropped 7; count of bases not matched to a gene: 4. This CDR3 spans 13 amino acids. Germline V gene data show CDR1 as SQVTM and CDR2 as ANQGSEA. The CDR3 region has the DNA TGCAGCGTTGGCGACAGGGAAAATTCACCCCTCCACTTT. Its translation: CSVGDRENSPLHF. Full variable domain (missing parts from reference TRBV29-1 and TRBJ1-6): SAVISQKPSRDICQRGTSLTIQCQVDSQVTMMFWYRQQPGQSLTLIATANQGSEATYESGFVIDKFPISRPNLTFSTLTVSNMSPEDSSIYLCSVGDRENSPLHFGNGTRLTVT.

The chain employs TRBV6-5 and TRBJ2-7; 10 bases line up with TRBD1. V lost 4 bases and J lost 2; bases outside the gene matches: 5. This CDR3 spans 15 amino acids. In germline, CDR1 is MNHEY, CDR2 SVGAGI. Written as DNA, the CDR3 is TGTGCCAGCAGTTTTGGGACAGGGGAACCCTACGAGCAGTACTTC. It yields the protein CASSFGTGEPYEQYF.